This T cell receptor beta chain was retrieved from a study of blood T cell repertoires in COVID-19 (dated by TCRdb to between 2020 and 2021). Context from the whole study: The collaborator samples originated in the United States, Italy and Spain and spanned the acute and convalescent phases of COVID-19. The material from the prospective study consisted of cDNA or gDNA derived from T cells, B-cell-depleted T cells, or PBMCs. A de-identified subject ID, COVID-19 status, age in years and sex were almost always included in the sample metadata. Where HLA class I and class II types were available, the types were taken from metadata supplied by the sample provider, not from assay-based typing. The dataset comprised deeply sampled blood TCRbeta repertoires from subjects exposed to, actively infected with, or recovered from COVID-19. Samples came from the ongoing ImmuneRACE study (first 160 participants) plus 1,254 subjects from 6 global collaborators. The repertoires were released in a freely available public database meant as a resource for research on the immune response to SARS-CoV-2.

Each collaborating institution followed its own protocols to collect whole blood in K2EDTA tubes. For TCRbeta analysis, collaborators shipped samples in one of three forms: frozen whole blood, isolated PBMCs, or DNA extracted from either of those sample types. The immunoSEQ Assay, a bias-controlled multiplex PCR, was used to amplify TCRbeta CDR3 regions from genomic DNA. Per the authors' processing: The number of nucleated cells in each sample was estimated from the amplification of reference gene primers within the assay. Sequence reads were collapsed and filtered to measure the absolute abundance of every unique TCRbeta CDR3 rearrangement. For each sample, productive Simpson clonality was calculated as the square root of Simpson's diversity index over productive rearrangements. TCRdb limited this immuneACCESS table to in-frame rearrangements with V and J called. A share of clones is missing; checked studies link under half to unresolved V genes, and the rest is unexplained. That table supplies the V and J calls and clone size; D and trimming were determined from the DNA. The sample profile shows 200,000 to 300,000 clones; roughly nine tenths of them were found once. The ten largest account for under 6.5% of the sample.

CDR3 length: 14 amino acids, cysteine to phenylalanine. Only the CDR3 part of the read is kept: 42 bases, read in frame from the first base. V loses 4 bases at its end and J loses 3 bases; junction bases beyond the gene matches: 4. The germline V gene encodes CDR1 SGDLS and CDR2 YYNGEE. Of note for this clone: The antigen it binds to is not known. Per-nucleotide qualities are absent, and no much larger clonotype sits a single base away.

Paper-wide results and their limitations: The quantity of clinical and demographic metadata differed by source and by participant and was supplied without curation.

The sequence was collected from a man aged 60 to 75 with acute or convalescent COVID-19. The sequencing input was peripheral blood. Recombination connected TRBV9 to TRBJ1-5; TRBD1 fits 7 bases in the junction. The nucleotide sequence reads TGTGCCAGCAGCCCCGGGACAGTCAATCAGCCCCAGCATTTT. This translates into CASSPGTVNQPQHF.